The entry below gives a single TCR beta chain sequence along with its context. These data originate in a study of T cells expressing NK-cell markers. Study context: Among the eight sequenced donors, seven tested HCMV-seropositive and one tested seronegative.

Germline lookup yields CDR1 SGHAT and CDR2 FQDESV (reference sequence). This CDR3 contains 19 residues. TCRdb reanalyzed the 5' RACE reads, giving one entry per CDR3 protein sequence and no DNA. The ten most abundant clones cover more than 7% of a sample with approximately 460,000 distinct CDR3 sequences. V is TRBV11-1 and J is TRBJ2-5; TCRdb's D call, TRBD2, is unchecked because there is no DNA. This TCR was sampled from a woman aged 18 to 75 in good health. The sequenced sample was blood T cells: a sorted CD56 or NKG2C T cell subset, CD4+ or CD8+ T cells, or bulk PBMC T cells (not recorded which). The CDR3 sequence is CASSLRGIRRAGAGETQYF.